This T cell receptor (beta chain) was recorded in a study of T cell responses to AZD1222 COVID-19 vaccine. TCRdb keeps only in-frame clones here, not all; method: immunoSEQ multiplex PCR. The sample gives some 120,000 clones, about 89% of which show up once; over 8.5% is in the top ten. The CDR3 is made up of 13 amino acids. Germline CDR1 reads SQVTM; CDR2 reads ANQGSEA. V lost 4 bases, J lost 4 bases, and 11 bases lay in between. Study results and limitations: A mostly white British donor set with more females was recruited, and clonal diversity was possibly underestimated. In the spike-specific TCR repertoire, nearly half reportedly target unmutated variant regions. Sampling captured repertoires only after the peak T cell response. With two AZD1222 doses given, Spike-specific TCR breadth and depth both rose.

Details on this clone: Its specificity is unknown.

This clonotype was obtained from an adult in good health. The chain employs TRBV29-1 and TRBJ2-1; D unclear. Material: peripheral blood, obtained on day 0 of MenACWY control vaccination. CDR3 in amino acids: CSVALWPYNEQFF. CDR3 coding DNA: TGCAGCGTTGCACTTTGGCCTTACAATGAGCAGTTCTTC.